A selection of T cell receptor beta chains follows, all from one sample in a study of blood T cells in healthy people across ages. In TCRdb, the 5' RACE reads were re-called with MiXCR into one record per CDR3 protein. The sample has about 720,000 distinct CDR3 sequences, just under 25% seen once. These data also featured in a second study, about T cells of mothers and their children.

Sequencing used blood. These receptors all come from a boy aged 10-17 years in good health. CDR3s include the opening cysteine and the closing phenylalanine or tryptophan. Fields, in order: D gene, V gene, CDR3 protein. A D gene is named only where the DNA matches it firmly.

- | TRBV5-1 | CASSLVPGVAYGYTF
- | TRBV28 | CASSLGTIRNTEAFF
- | TRBV28 | CASFGVAKNIQYF
TRBD2 | TRBV7-9 | CASSFISGSSEQFF
TRBD1 | TRBV20-1 | CSAGPGQAKNIQYF
TRBD2 | TRBV27 | CASRSLGLAYEQYF
- | TRBV19 | CASGKTAFGDQPQHF
- | TRBV5-1 | CASSLLAQGDGYTF
- | TRBV29-1 | CSVDGAYEQYF
- | TRBV20-1 | CSARSQDYGYTF
- | TRBV7-3 | CASSLVGGASCNEQFF